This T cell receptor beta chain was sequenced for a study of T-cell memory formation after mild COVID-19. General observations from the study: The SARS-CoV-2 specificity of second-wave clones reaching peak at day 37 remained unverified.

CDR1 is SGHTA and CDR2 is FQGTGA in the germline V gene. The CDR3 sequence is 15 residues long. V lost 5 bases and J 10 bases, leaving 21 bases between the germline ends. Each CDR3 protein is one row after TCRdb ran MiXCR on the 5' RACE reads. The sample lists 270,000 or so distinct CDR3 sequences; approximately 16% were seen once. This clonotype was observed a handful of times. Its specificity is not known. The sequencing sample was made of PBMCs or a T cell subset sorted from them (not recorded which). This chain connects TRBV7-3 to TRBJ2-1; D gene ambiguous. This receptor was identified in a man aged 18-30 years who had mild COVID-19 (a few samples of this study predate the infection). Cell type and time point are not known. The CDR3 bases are TGTGCCAGCAGCCCAACCCCACTCATGGCTACCGAGCAGTTCTTC. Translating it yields CASSPTPLMATEQFF.